The next 3 T cell receptor beta chains were all read from a single sample in a study of response to subunit inactivated influenza vaccine. TCRdb processed the RT-PCR reads anew with MiXCR; each CDR3 protein has one entry. This sample has about 570,000 distinct CDR3 sequences, with approximately 10% found just once. The data also belong to a second study, concerning T cells expressing NK-cell markers. That publication notes: UMIs were included in TCR beta cDNA generated by 5'RACE template switching.

Material: PBMCs from blood, obtained on the day of vaccination. These receptors all stem from a man aged 50-59 years who received an inactivated influenza vaccine.

The chain couples TRBV7-6 to TRBJ1-5, with D maybe TRBD1 (5 bases). Germline V gene lookup returns CDR1 SGHVS and CDR2 FNYEAQ. V was trimmed by 5 bases and J by 0 bases, leaving 14 bases between them. The CDR3 extends over 16 amino acids. The CDR3 loop is CASSRGAGHSNQPQHF. DNA of the CDR3: TGTGCCAGCAGCCGAGGGGCAGGACATAGCAATCAGCCCCAGCATTTT.

This clonotype was seen ten or more times. The chain carries TRBV7-2 and TRBJ1-1, with no clear D. Germline CDR1 reads SGHTA; CDR2 reads FQGNSA. This CDR3 has 14 residues. With 2 bases removed from V and 0 bases from J, the gap between germline ends came to 7 bases. Here the CDR3 reads CASSLNRLNTEAFF. For the CDR3, the DNA is TGTGCCAGCAGCTTAAATCGGCTGAACACTGAAGCTTTCTTT.

This clonotype turned up a few times. The rearrangement joins TRBV6-1 to TRBJ1-3; 8 bases match TRBD1. Unmatched junction bases numbered 13, after V lost 7 bases and J lost 8 bases. Per germline, CDR1 MNHNS and CDR2 SASEGT. This CDR3 is built from 15 residues. The CDR3 DNA sequence: TGTGCCAGCATTGAGAGGACAGGGTTGTTGGACACCATATATTTT. Its protein product is CASIERTGLLDTIYF.